This TCR beta chain was captured by sequencing in a study of CD8 T cells in ankylosing spondylitis. Study results and caveats: Ankylosing spondylitis blood appeared to carry a characteristic TCR beta motif of roughly 8 highly homologous variants.

CDR1 is KGHSH and CDR2 is LQKENI in the germline V gene. The CDR3 consists of 16 residues. After removal of 3 bases from V and 6 bases from J, the junction contained 12 bases not matched to a gene. TCRdb ran MiXCR on the 5' RACE reads and lists one entry per CDR3 protein. The table lists 800,000 to 900,000 distinct CDR3 sequences, approximately 12% of them singletons. To note about this clonotype: Antigen: not known.

Sequenced: blood, either unsorted or a sorted T cell fraction (not recorded which). The sequence was collected from a male donor with ankylosing spondylitis. The V call is TRBV18, the J call TRBJ1-2; TRBD1 matches at 8 bases. The CDR3 loop is CASSPRVQGAVNGYTF. The CDR3 DNA is TGTGCCAGCTCACCTAGGGTCCAGGGGGCTGTAAATGGCTACACCTTC.